This T cell receptor (beta chain) was found in a study of T cell responses to AZD1222 COVID-19 vaccine. Only in-frame clones appear in the TCRdb table, and some are missing; sequencing was by immunoSEQ multiplex PCR. In the table there are more than 85,000 clones, 85% to 95% of which are singletons. The V end lost 3 bases, the J end lost 4 bases, and 8 bases lay between the germline ends. The length of the CDR3 is 13 residues. Germline CDR1 is SGHTA and CDR2 is FQGTGA. The sequence was collected from an adult in good health. The source material was peripheral blood, sampled on day 0 of AZD1222 vaccination. This chain joins TRBV7-3 and TRBJ2-3; D possibly corresponds to TRBD2 (5 bases). The CDR3 DNA reads as TGTGCCAGCAGCTTCTCACTAGCAGATACGCAGTATTTT. Translating gives CASSFSLADTQYF.